The rows below give T cell receptor beta chains drawn from one sample of a study of T cells in Graves' hyperthyroidism and ophthalmopathy. A single record per CDR3 protein comes from TCRdb applying MiXCR to the multiplex PCR reads. The sample comprises hundreds of thousands of distinct CDR3 sequences, roughly 46% of which are singletons, and roughly 7.2% rests with the top ten. The sequenced sample consisted of peripheral blood or thyroid tissue (not recorded which). The receptor set was obtained from an adult man with Graves' disease, either hyperthyroidism or ophthalmopathy (not recorded which). Both conserved end residues are part of each CDR3. The D gene is left open where the match is weak. The size field is filled for only some rows; it gives once, few, many or a size class.

j_call clone_size v_call cdr3_length d_call cdr3_aa cdr3_nt
TRBJ1-2 - TRBV25-1 11 - CASSGAEGYTF TGTGCCAGCAGTGGGGCGGAAGGCTACACCTTC
TRBJ1-4 - TRBV2 15 TRBD1 CASSEGRQGGEKLFF TGTGCCAGCAGTGAAGGACGACAGGGTGGTGAAAAACTGTTTTTT
TRBJ2-2 - TRBV7-9 15 TRBD2 CASSQTSGATGELFF TGTGCCAGCAGCCAAACTAGCGGGGCGACCGGGGAGCTGTTTTTT
TRBJ2-5 - TRBV7-8 15 TRBD1 CASSLGLDRGRTQYF TGTGCCAGCAGCTTAGGGTTGGACAGGGGGCGGACCCAGTACTTC
TRBJ1-5 - TRBV19 14 - CASTGLARNQPQHF TGTGCCAGCACAGGTTTAGCTCGGAATCAGCCCCAGCATTTT
TRBJ1-1 many TRBV7-9 16 - CASSQDPRDVNTEAFF TGTGCCAGCAGCCAAGATCCCCGGGATGTGAACACTGAAGCTTTCTTT
TRBJ2-5 - TRBV7-2 14 TRBD1 CASSQPGQKETQYF TGTGCCAGCAGCCAGCCGGGACAGAAAGAGACCCAGTACTTC
TRBJ1-1 - TRBV12-3/TRBV12-4 16 - CASSYTRTRYNTEAFF TGTGCCAGCAGTTACACCCGGACACGTTATAACACTGAAGCTTTCTTT
TRBJ2-2 - TRBV7-3 17 TRBD2 CASSRGSGRTNTGELFF TGCGCCAGCAGCCGGGGTAGCGGGCGCACGAACACCGGGGAGCTGTTTTTT
TRBJ2-7 - TRBV7-9 15 - CASSLVREISYEQYF TGTGCCAGCAGCTTAGTTCGGGAAATCTCCTACGAGCAGTACTTC
TRBJ1-6 few TRBV6-5 17 - CASSLGRGFSYNSPLHF TGTGCCAGCAGTTTAGGGAGGGGATTCTCCTATAATTCACCCCTCCACTTT
TRBJ1-2 - TRBV5-1 15 TRBD1 CASSHGTGADYGYTF TGCGCCAGCAGCCATGGGACAGGGGCCGACTATGGCTACACCTTC
TRBJ2-5 - TRBV10-3 13 - CAISERERETQYF TGTGCCATCAGTGAGAGGGAGAGAGAGACCCAGTACTTC
TRBJ1-1 - TRBV19 14 TRBD1 CATSGDRGPAEAFF TGTGCCACCTCGGGGGACAGGGGGCCCGCTGAAGCTTTCTTT
TRBJ1-1 - TRBV12-3/TRBV12-4 12 - CASKDGVTEAFF TGTGCCAGCAAAGACGGAGTAACTGAAGCTTTCTTT
TRBJ1-2 few TRBV11-2 13 - CASSQGGPDGYTF TGTGCCAGCAGCCAAGGTGGACCGGATGGCTACACCTTC
TRBJ2-5 - TRBV6-1 15 TRBD2 CASSPWTSGSPPQYF TGTGCCAGCAGTCCGTGGACTAGCGGGAGCCCACCCCAGTACTTC
TRBJ1-2 many TRBV7-9 14 TRBD1 CASSLGDSNYGYTF TGTGCCAGCAGCTTAGGGGACAGTAACTATGGCTACACCTTC
TRBJ1-4 - TRBV2 15 - CAISEVGGADEKLFF TGTGCCATCAGTGAGGTCGGTGGCGCAGATGAAAAACTGTTTTTT
TRBJ1-2 once TRBV2 13 TRBD1 CARTGGQLYGYTF TGTGCCAGAACAGGGGGACAGCTCTATGGCTACACCTTC
TRBJ1-2 few TRBV12-3/TRBV12-4 11 - CASRGIYGYTF TGTGCCAGCAGAGGAATCTATGGCTACACCTTC
TRBJ1-3 - TRBV29-1 15 TRBD1 CSVDLDRAGGNTIYF TGCAGCGTTGATTTGGACAGGGCGGGTGGAAACACCATATATTTT